The present T cell receptor beta chain was sequenced within a study of breast tumors, draining lymph nodes, adjacent tissues. Regarding the study as a whole: Tumor T cell lymph node origin was a supported hypothesis, not proven. Luminal-like breast cancer showed significantly greater tumor-nontumor repertoire similarity than basal-like breast cancer did. Compared with lymph nodes, tumors were less diverse; compared with nontumor tissue, more.

TCRdb used MiXCR to reprocess the multiplex PCR reads, holding one entry per CDR3 protein. The data contain about 110,000 distinct CDR3 sequences, 30% of them singletons. This clonotype occurred many times. Its antigen is undetermined. The lymph nodes were axillary draining lymph nodes from breast cancer patients. Source material: axillary lymph node tissue. The receptor comes from a female donor with breast cancer. Some clones in this sample may be carry-over from other donors' samples.

The CDR3 is CASSRGSNQPQHF. CDR3 DNA sequence: TGTGCCAGCAGCCGGGGTAGCAATCAGCCCCAGCATTTT. This chain joins TRBV14 and TRBJ1-5; D is ambiguous. Deletions cut 4 bases from V and 0 bases from J, with 4 bases between. This CDR3 contains 13 residues. Germline-derived CDR1 and CDR2 are SGHDN and FVKESK.